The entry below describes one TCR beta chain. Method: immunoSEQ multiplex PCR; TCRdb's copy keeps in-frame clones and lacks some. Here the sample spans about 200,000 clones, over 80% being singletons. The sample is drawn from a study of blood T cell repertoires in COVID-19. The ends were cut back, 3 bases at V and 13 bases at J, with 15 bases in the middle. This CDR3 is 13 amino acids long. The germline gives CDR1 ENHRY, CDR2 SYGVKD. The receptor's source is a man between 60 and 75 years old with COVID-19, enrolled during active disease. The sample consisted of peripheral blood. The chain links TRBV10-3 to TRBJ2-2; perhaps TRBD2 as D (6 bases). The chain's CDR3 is CAISDEIAVRLFF. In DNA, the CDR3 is TGTGCCATCAGTGACGAGATAGCGGTGCGGCTGTTTTTT.